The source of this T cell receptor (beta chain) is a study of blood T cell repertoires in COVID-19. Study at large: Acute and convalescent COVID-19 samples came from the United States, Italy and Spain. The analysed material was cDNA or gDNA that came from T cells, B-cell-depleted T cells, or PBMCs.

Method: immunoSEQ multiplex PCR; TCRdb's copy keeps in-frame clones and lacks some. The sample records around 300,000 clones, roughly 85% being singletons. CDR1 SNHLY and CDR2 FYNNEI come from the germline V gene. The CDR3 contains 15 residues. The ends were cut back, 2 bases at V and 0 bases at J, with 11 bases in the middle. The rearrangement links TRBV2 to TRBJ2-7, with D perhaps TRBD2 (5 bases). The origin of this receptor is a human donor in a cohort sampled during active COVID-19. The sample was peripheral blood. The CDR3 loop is CASSESWTGSYEQYF. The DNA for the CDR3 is TGTGCCAGCAGTGAATCTTGGACTGGCTCCTACGAGCAGTACTTC.